This passage covers 30 T cell receptor beta chains from one sample sequenced in a study of control samples from healthy donors and cancer patients. Data came from immunoSEQ multiplex PCR; TCRdb stores just in-frame clones and leaves some out. The sample has 250,000 to 300,000 clones; approximately 80% are singletons. The sample was PBMCs. These receptors were collected from a woman aged 60-70 years with lung cancer.

As for this clone: At one end, the junction sequence differs from germline, possibly due to a read error. The chain employs TRBV18 and TRBJ1-4, with D unresolved. Looked up from germline, CDR1 is KGHSH and CDR2 is LQKENI. There are 13 residues in the CDR3. As DNA, the CDR3 is TGTGCCAGCTCACCAATGGCATCGCAAGACTTGCTTTTT. Its translation is CASSPMASQDLLF.

This clone was seen only a few times. Within the sample, other DNA sequences also encode this same CDR3. This chain uses TRBV18 with TRBJ2-5; no firm D call. Trimming removed 3 bases from V and 1 base from J, with 0 bases in between. The CDR3 is 11 residues long. The germline V gene has CDR1 KGHSH and CDR2 LQKENI. CDR3 sequence: CASSPQETQYF. In DNA, the CDR3 is TGTGCCAGCTCACCCCAAGAGACCCAGTACTTC.

V is TRBV2 and J is TRBJ1-5; tentative D call: TRBD1 (5 bases). V lost 8 bases to trimming and J lost 2 bases, with 16 bases between them. Germline lookup yields CDR1 SNHLY and CDR2 FYNNEI. The CDR3 loop spans 15 amino acids. This CDR3 is CASDSTGLGNQPQHF. As DNA, the CDR3 is TGTGCCAGCGACAGTACAGGTCTAGGCAATCAGCCCCAGCATTTT.

This clone was counted once. The V call is TRBV28, the J call TRBJ1-2; 10 bases agree with TRBD1. V dropped 3 bases and J dropped 4; count of bases not matched to a gene: 14. This CDR3 has 18 amino acids. The V gene's germline CDR1 is MDHEN and CDR2 SYDVKM. CDR3 nucleotides: TGTGCCAGCAGTTTCGGGACAGGGGCGCAAGGGGGAGGCTATGGCTACACCTTC. It yields the protein CASSFGTGAQGGGYGYTF.

With respect to this clone: At the DNA level, this CDR3 is encoded by other sequences in the same sample as well. The CDR3 loop is CASSPGGRAGGYNYGYTF. In nucleotides, the CDR3 is TGTGCCAGCAGCCCTGGGGGGCGGGCAGGGGGGTACAACTATGGCTACACCTTC. V is TRBV5-4 and J is TRBJ1-2; 7 nucleotides agree with TRBD1. The CDR3 is made up of 18 amino acids. CDR1 and CDR2 (germline): SGHNT, YYREEE (reference sequence). V shed 4 bases and J 2 bases; nucleotides not matched to a gene: 17.

The V gene is TRBV27, the J gene TRBJ1-4, with D perhaps matching TRBD1 (5 bases). V lost 6 bases, J lost 6 bases, and 17 bases lay in between. Germline CDR1 and CDR2: MNHEY and SMNVEV (reference sequence). The CDR3 runs 15 residues. The CDR3 DNA reads as TGTGCCAGCAGCCCCAGTCCCGGGGGACATGAAAAACTGTTTTTT. It is translated as CASSPSPGGHEKLFF.

To note about this clone: Other DNA sequences of this sample code for an identical CDR3. CDR3 nucleotide sequence: TGCGCCAGCAGCTTGTTCGCCGGGAACACTGAAGCTTTCTTT. This gives the protein CASSLFAGNTEAFF. The gene calls are TRBV5-1 and TRBJ1-1; no reliable D call. Trimming left V 1 base short and J 1 base short, with 8 bases between. CDR1 SGHRS and CDR2 YFSETQ come from the germline V gene. The CDR3 loop spans 14 amino acids.

The chain employs TRBV18 and TRBJ1-3; 9 bases align to TRBD1. This CDR3 contains 15 residues. Germline V gene sequence: CDR1 KGHSH, CDR2 LQKENI. V lost 2 bases and J lost 2; bases outside the gene matches: 1. The CDR3 region has the DNA TGTGCCAGCTCACCAAGGACAGGGGCTGGAAACACCATATATTTT. Translated: CASSPRTGAGNTIYF.

The genes are TRBV14 and TRBJ2-7, with 10 bases identical to TRBD1. Germline CDR1 and CDR2: SGHDN and FVKESK. The CDR3 contains 16 residues. Trimming took 1 base from V and 1 from J; bases not matched to a gene: 4. CDR3 in amino acids: CASSQAPGQGSYEQYF. CDR3 nucleotides: TGTGCCAGCAGCCAAGCGCCGGGACAGGGGTCCTACGAGCAGTACTTC. The full variable domain, its missing parts supplied by reference TRBV14 and TRBJ2-7, is EAGVTQFPSHSVIEKGQTVTLRCDPISGHDNLYWYRRVMGKEIKFLLHFVKESKQDESGMPNNRFLAERTGGTYSTLKVQPAELEDSGVYFCASSQAPGQGSYEQYFGPGTRLTVT.

The V and J genes are TRBV3-1 (or the pseudogene TRBV3-2) and TRBJ1-1, with TRBD1 matching over 7 bases. CDR1 is LGHDT, CDR2 YNNKEL, per germline (reference sequence). The CDR3 has 13 amino acids. The J segment lost 7 bases and the V segment lost 5 bases, leaving 7 bases of the junction unmatched. Here the CDR3 reads CASSYGTANEAFF. CDR3 coding DNA: TGTGCCAGCAGCTACGGGACAGCCAATGAAGCTTTCTTT.

The chain uses TRBV5-1 and TRBJ2-1; no definite D call. The germline CDR1 and CDR2 sequences are SGHRS and YFSETQ. With 2 bases removed from V and 6 bases from J, the gap between germline ends came to 12 bases. The CDR3 runs to 14 residues. In DNA form, the CDR3 reads TGCGCCAGCAGCTTTGGACCCGGAGCCAATGAGCAGTTCTTC. Its protein is CASSFGPGANEQFF.

The chain has TRBV28 and TRBJ2-3, with D unresolved. Germline lookup yields CDR1 MDHEN and CDR2 SYDVKM. Trimming pared 6 bases from V and 2 bases from J, leaving 18 bases between. CDR3 size: 16 residues. This CDR3 is CASSPLGRVPTDTQYF. CDR3 nucleotides: TGTGCCAGCAGCCCCCTGGGTAGGGTACCCACAGATACGCAGTATTTT.

The sample holds one count of this clone. V gene TRBV28 combines with J gene TRBJ1-4; D possibly corresponds to TRBD1 (5 bases). Per the germline V gene, CDR1 is MDHEN and CDR2 is SYDVKM. This CDR3 is built from 14 residues. Trimming removed 3 bases at V and 7 bases at J, with 12 bases between. This CDR3 reads CASSFGGSGEKLFF. The CDR3 DNA sequence: TGTGCCAGCAGTTTTGGGGGGTCGGGTGAAAAACTGTTTTTT. Together with reference TRBV28 and TRBJ1-4, the CDR3 gives the full variable domain: DVKVTQSSRYLVKRTGEKVFLECVQDMDHENMFWYRQDPGLGLRLIYFSYDVKMKEKGDIPEGYSVSREKKERFSLILESASTNQTSMYLCASSFGGSGEKLFFGSGTQLSVL.

This clone was seen just once. This rearrangement joins TRBV19 to TRBJ2-2; possible D gene TRBD2, 6 bases. Trimming shortened V by 1 base and J by 4 bases, and 13 bases separated the two germline ends. The CDR3 has 16 residues. Germline CDR1 reads LNHDA; CDR2 reads SQIVND (reference sequence). As DNA, the CDR3 is TGTGCCAGTAGTATAGCTTGGGGGGTGAGCACCGGGGAGCTGTTTTTT. It yields the protein CASSIAWGVSTGELFF.

This clone was observed once. The rearrangement uses TRBV6-2 or TRBV6-3 and TRBJ1-2, with a tentative D call TRBD1 (5 bases). V lost 5 bases and J lost 6, with 13 bases in between. Germline values: CDR1 MNHEY, CDR2 SVGEGT. The CDR3 length is 13 residues. The CDR3 coding sequence is TGTGCCAGCAGTACCGGTTCGGGGGATGGCTACACCTTC. Its protein is CASSTGSGDGYTF.

This chain connects TRBV18 to TRBJ1-6, with 9 bases matching TRBD1. This CDR3 region has 14 residues. V lost 4 bases to trimming and J lost 7 bases; unmatched junction nucleotides: 2. Germline CDR1 KGHSH, CDR2 LQKENI. The CDR3 DNA is TGTGCCAGCTCACGGGACAGGGTAAATTCACCCCTCCACTTT. Protein: CASSRDRVNSPLHF.

The rearrangement joins TRBV10-3 to TRBJ2-7; 10 bases line up with TRBD2. CDR1 ENHRY and CDR2 SYGVKD come from the germline V gene. This CDR3 spans 15 amino acids. V lost 6 bases, J lost 4 bases, and 9 bases stayed unmatched. The DNA of the CDR3 is TGTGCCATCAGCAACCAGCGGGAGGGCCCTTACGAGCAGTACTTC. It translates to CAISNQREGPYEQYF.

This clone was detected only a few times. This CDR3 is also generated by other DNA sequences in the sample. V and J are TRBV5-1 and TRBJ2-5, with 8 nucleotides matching TRBD1. Per the germline V gene, CDR1 is SGHRS and CDR2 is YFSETQ. The ends lost 2 bases at V and 4 bases at J; junction bases unmatched: 1. This CDR3 has 13 residues. The CDR3 sequence is CASSFGQGETQYF. In DNA, the CDR3 is TGCGCCAGCAGCTTCGGACAGGGAGAGACCCAGTACTTC.

The chain is built from TRBV5-1 and TRBJ2-2; 7 bases are shared with TRBD1. Per the germline V gene, CDR1 is SGHRS and CDR2 is YFSETQ. Trimming cost V 3 bases and J 6 bases; bases outside gene matches: 8. This CDR3 has 15 amino acids. The CDR3 reads CASSSTGDPAGELFF. DNA of the CDR3: TGCGCCAGCAGCTCCACAGGGGATCCGGCCGGGGAGCTGTTTTTT.

This sequence joins TRBV10-2 and TRBJ2-1, with TRBD2 matching 10 bases. The J segment lost 7 bases and the V segment lost 3 bases, leaving 6 bases of the junction unmatched. The CDR3 totals 15 residues. Germline CDR1 reads WSHSY; CDR2 reads SAAADI. The CDR3 coding sequence is TGCGCCAGCAGTGAAGCGGGAGGGCTAGGGAATGAGCAGTTCTTC. Translating it yields CASSEAGGLGNEQFF.

The chain couples TRBV7-2 to TRBJ2-1; no clear D. Trimming took 2 bases from V and 8 from J, leaving 4 bases between them. The germline CDR1 and CDR2 sequences are SGHTA and FQGNSA. The CDR3 covers 11 residues. The CDR3 loop reads CASSLFDEQFF. CDR3 sequence (DNA): TGTGCCAGCAGCTTATTTGATGAGCAGTTCTTC.

The chain combines TRBV6-1 with TRBJ2-2; D is unclear. CDR3 length equals 13 residues. Germline lookup yields CDR1 MNHNS and CDR2 SASEGT. The V end was cut by 2 bases, the J end by 5 bases, with 6 bases between. In DNA form, the CDR3 reads TGTGCCAGCAGTGAATGGGGAACCGGGGAGCTGTTTTTT. It yields the protein CASSEWGTGELFF.

The chain combines TRBV5-5 with TRBJ2-7, with D unresolved. V lost 1 base to trimming and J lost 6 bases, with 20 bases between them. The CDR3 is 16 residues long. Germline CDR1 is SGHKS and CDR2 is YYEKEE (reference sequence). The chain's CDR3 is CASSLHDDGRPSEQYF. CDR3 coding DNA: TGTGCCAGCAGCTTGCATGACGACGGACGACCAAGCGAGCAGTACTTC.

V usage is TRBV5-4 and J usage is TRBJ2-2; 7 bases line up with TRBD2. Germline CDR1 SGHNT, CDR2 YYREEE (reference sequence). The CDR3 spans 15 residues. Written as DNA, the CDR3 is TGTGCTAGTTCTGGTCGGGGGGTGAACACCGGGGAGCTGTTTTTT. Translating gives CASSGRGVNTGELFF.

The chain joins TRBV12-3 or TRBV12-4 to TRBJ1-1; maybe TRBD1 (5 bases). Trimming took off 3 bases at V and 10 bases at J, with 9 bases between the two ends. This CDR3 has 11 amino acids. The CDR3 nucleotides are TGTGCCAGCAGTTTGTGGGGCCCAGCTTTCTTT. This translates into CASSLWGPAFF.

This chain uses TRBV5-1 with TRBJ2-1, with D tentatively TRBD1 (6 bases). Germline-derived CDR1 and CDR2 are SGHRS and YFSETQ. The CDR3 spans 14 residues. Trimming left V 0 bases short and J 5 bases short, with 9 bases between. The CDR3 DNA is TGCGCCAGCAGCTTGGAGGGGGTTGACAATGAGCAGTTCTTC. This encodes CASSLEGVDNEQFF.

The J gene is TRBJ1-5, the V gene TRBV5-6; D unclear. V lost 0 bases and J lost 1, with 11 bases in between. Germline loops: CDR1 SGHDT, CDR2 YYEEEE. The CDR3 is 16 amino acids. CDR3 amino acids: CASSLAMGKSNQPQHF. In DNA form, the CDR3 reads TGTGCCAGCAGCTTGGCTATGGGGAAAAGCAATCAGCCCCAGCATTTT. Variable domain in full (rest from reference TRBV5-6 and TRBJ1-5): DAGVTQSPTHLIKTRGQQVTLRCSPKSGHDTVSWYQQALGQGPQFIFQYYEEEERQRGNFPDRFSGHQFPNYSSELNVNALLLGDSALYLCASSLAMGKSNQPQHFGDGTRLSIL.

The rearrangement joins TRBV9 to TRBJ2-1, with TRBD2 as a possible D gene (5 bases). Germline V gene lookup returns CDR1 SGDLS and CDR2 YYNGEE. There are 14 residues in the CDR3. V lost 0 bases and J 2 bases, leaving 6 bases between the germline ends. This CDR3 reads CASSVDGTYNEQFF. CDR3 DNA sequence: TGTGCCAGCAGCGTAGACGGGACCTACAATGAGCAGTTCTTC.

The V and J genes are TRBV18 and TRBJ2-2, with D possibly matching TRBD1 (5 bases). There are 15 residues in the CDR3. V was pared by 3 bases and J by 1 base, with 9 bases between. Germline V CDR1 and CDR2: KGHSH, LQKENI. CDR3 DNA sequence: TGTGCCAGCTCACCTACTCAGGGGAACACCGGGGAGCTGTTTTTT. This encodes CASSPTQGNTGELFF.

The chain combines TRBV5-5 with TRBJ2-2; D is unclear. V was trimmed by 2 bases and J by 7 bases, leaving 12 bases between them. This CDR3 region has 14 residues. The germline CDR1 and CDR2 sequences are SGHKS and YYEKEE (reference sequence). The DNA of the CDR3 is TGTGCCAGCAGCTTCCTGACGTTGGTCGGGGAGCTGTTTTTT. Protein: CASSFLTLVGELFF.